This TCR beta chain was obtained from a study of glioma-infiltrating T cells after dendritic cell vaccination. Background on the study: Between about 2003 and 2012, patients got autologous tumor lysate-pulsed dendritic cell vaccines.

Libraries were prepared by immunoSEQ multiplex PCR; TCRdb keeps only in-frame clonotypes and omits some of them. The sample lists around 67,000 clones; 81% were seen once. V was trimmed by 4 bases and J by 0 bases, leaving 10 bases between them. Germline CDR1 and CDR2: SGHRS and YFSETQ. The CDR3 spans 15 residues. J is TRBJ2-2 and V is TRBV5-1, with D maybe TRBD1 (5 bases). The TCR was taken from a human donor with glioblastoma. The sample consisted of blood, taken before dendritic cell vaccination. The CDR3 nucleotides are TGCGCCAGCAGCCCCGACAGTTCGAACACCGGGGAGCTGTTTTTT. Translated, it gives CASSPDSSNTGELFF. Full variable domain (missing parts from reference TRBV5-1 and TRBJ2-2): KAGVTQTPRYLIKTRGQQVTLSCSPISGHRSVSWYQQTPGQGLQFLFEYFSETQRNKGNFPGRFSGRQFSNSRSEMNVSTLELGDSALYLCASSPDSSNTGELFFGEGSRLTVL.